This TCR beta chain came from a study of sequential checkpoint blockade in melanoma. Study-level information: Twenty-two patients had matched tumor biopsies before treatment and at week 13 after nivolumab or ipilimumab alone.

This clone was seen repeatedly, ten times or more. Described treatment: randomized to nivolumab then ipilimumab (arm A) or the reverse (arm B). Germline CDR1 SGHNT, CDR2 YENEEA. The CDR3 spans 15 residues. V dropped 4 bases and J dropped 0 bases, with 13 bases sitting between them. Sequencing was performed with immunoSEQ multiplex PCR; in TCRdb, only in-frame clones are kept and a portion is missing. Of 6,000 to 9,500 clones in the sample, over 25% were seen once. Sample: tumor tissue (inferred from file names), taken from a patient given nivolumab and ipilimumab in sequence. The J gene is TRBJ2-7, the V gene TRBV11-3; D possibly uses TRBD1 or TRBD2 (5 bases each). The TCR originated in a human donor with melanoma. The CDR3: CASSYGDPSSYEQYF. In nucleotides, the CDR3 is TGTGCCAGCAGCTACGGGGACCCTAGCTCCTACGAGCAGTACTTC.